The next 22 T cell receptor beta chains were all read from a single sample in a study of blood T cells in healthy people across ages. Alongside a J-beta primer mix, a sample-barcoded 5' primer served in a second PCR lasting about 7 to 11 cycles. Via MiXCR, TCRdb re-called the 5' RACE reads, giving one row per CDR3 protein. This table has 270,000 or so distinct CDR3 sequences, 25% to 30% appearing once. Input material: blood. The receptor set was obtained from a woman between 70 and 85 years old in good health.

This clonotype has just a few counts. The chain recombines TRBV2 with TRBJ2-5; D remains ambiguous. The CDR3 extends over 11 amino acids. V gave up 2 bases and J gave up 10 bases, with 8 bases separating them. CDR1 is SNHLY, CDR2 FYNNEI, per germline. The CDR3 nucleotides read TGTGCCAGCAGTGAACGTCGCCACCAGTACTTC. Translated, it gives CASSERRHQYF.

This clonotype was seen a handful of times. This sequence joins TRBV2 and TRBJ1-5; a weak D match, TRBD1 (5 bases). CDR3 size: 15 residues. In germline, CDR1 is SNHLY, CDR2 FYNNEI. V lost 0 bases and J 5 bases, leaving 11 bases between the germline ends. CDR3 protein: CASSEAGGYHQPQHF. The DNA for the CDR3 is TGTGCCAGCAGTGAAGCCGGGGGATACCATCAGCCCCAGCATTTT.

The chain employs TRBV20-1 and TRBJ1-3; D is possibly TRBD1 (5 bases). The germline V gene has CDR1 DFQATT and CDR2 SNEGSKA (reference sequence). The CDR3 runs to 14 residues. V lost 5 bases and J lost 2, with 13 bases in between. The CDR3, as DNA: TGCAGTGCTCTGGGCAGGGTAACTGGAAACACCATATATTTT. Amino acid sequence: CSALGRVTGNTIYF.

This clonotype was counted only a few times. The chain uses TRBV6-6 and TRBJ2-3; 11 bases line up with TRBD2. CDR1 and CDR2 from the germline V gene are MNHNY and SVGAGI (reference sequence). The CDR3 runs to 14 residues. Unmatched junction bases numbered 2, after V lost 6 bases and J lost 3 bases. The CDR3, as DNA: TGTGCCAGCAGGACTAGCGGGACAACAGATACGCAGTATTTT. Translation gives CASRTSGTTDTQYF.

Written as DNA, the CDR3 is TGCGCCAGCAGCCAATCGGACAGGGACGGCGAAAAACTGTTTTTT. Translating gives CASSQSDRDGEKLFF. The V gene is TRBV5-1, the J gene TRBJ1-4, with TRBD1 matching 8 bases. Germline V gives CDR1 SGHRS, CDR2 YFSETQ. The V and J ends lost 4 bases and 8 bases, in that order; junction bases with no gene match: 10. CDR3 length equals 15 residues.

This chain uses TRBV9 with TRBJ1-6, with 11 bases matching TRBD1. Germline CDR1 reads SGDLS; CDR2 reads YYNGEE. Unmatched junction bases numbered 5, after V lost 4 bases and J lost 5 bases. The CDR3 sequence is 16 residues long. This CDR3 reads CASSFRTGGDNSPLHF. Here the CDR3 DNA reads TGTGCCAGCAGCTTCCGGACAGGGGGCGATAATTCACCCCTCCACTTT.

This clonotype came up many times. The CDR3, as DNA: TGTGCCAGCAGTGTATGGGTGGAGACCCAGTACTTC. Translating gives CASSVWVETQYF. The rearrangement uses TRBV2 and TRBJ2-5; D is unclear. Germline CDR1 reads SNHLY; CDR2 reads FYNNEI. Trimming cost V 4 bases and J 5 bases, with 8 bases left between them. The CDR3 consists of 12 residues.

The chain recombines TRBV6-5 with TRBJ2-4; D gene uncertain. The CDR3 consists of 15 residues. Deletions cut 7 bases from V and 5 bases from J, with 18 bases between. The germline gives CDR1 MNHEY, CDR2 SVGAGI. The CDR3 region is CASKESPNPENIQYF. The CDR3 DNA follows: TGTGCCAGCAAGGAGTCCCCAAACCCCGAAAACATTCAGTACTTC.

This clonotype was picked up a small number of times. The V and J genes are TRBV5-5 and TRBJ2-5; D possibly uses TRBD1 or TRBD2 (6 bases each). The CDR3 has 13 amino acids. From germline, CDR1 is SGHKS and CDR2 YYEKEE (reference sequence). Trimming removed 7 bases at V and 5 bases at J, with 15 bases between. The CDR3 coding sequence is TGTGCCAGCTCAGCTCGGGGGCGGGAGACCCAGTACTTC. Translating gives CASSARGRETQYF.

The chain combines TRBV2 with TRBJ1-2, with a tentative D call TRBD1 (5 bases). The V end was cut by 1 base, the J end by 6 bases, with 9 bases between. The length of the CDR3 is 13 residues. Looked up from germline, CDR1 is SNHLY and CDR2 is FYNNEI. The chain's CDR3 is CASSEGRRDGYTF. Here the CDR3 DNA reads TGTGCCAGCAGTGAAGGGCGCAGGGATGGCTACACCTTC. The entire variable domain, with the rest obtained from reference TRBV2 and TRBJ1-2, is as follows: EPEVTQTPSHQVTQMGQEVILRCVPISNHLYFYWYRQILGQKVEFLVSFYNNEISEKSEIFDDQFSVERPDGSNFTLKIRSTKLEDSAMYFCASSEGRRDGYTFGSGTRLTVV.

The chain links TRBV14 to TRBJ1-2; no clear D. V was pared by 4 bases and J by 4 bases, with 16 bases between. Germline V gene data show CDR1 as SGHDN and CDR2 as FVKESK. The CDR3 length is 15 residues. The CDR3 DNA is TGTGCCAGCAGCCCCAGACCCCGTCCGGGCTATGGCTACACCTTC. Amino acids: CASSPRPRPGYGYTF.

This clonotype was seen a handful of times. The rearrangement joins TRBV11-2 to TRBJ1-1, with D perhaps TRBD1 (6 bases). Germline CDR1 reads SGHAT; CDR2 reads FQNNGV. The V gene lost 4 bases and the J gene lost 3 bases, with 15 bases spanning the gap. This CDR3 region has 15 residues. The CDR3 loop reads CASSWYRDSDTEAFF. CDR3 DNA: TGTGCCAGCAGCTGGTACAGGGATTCGGACACTGAAGCTTTCTTT. The full variable domain, with the rest looked up from reference TRBV11-2 and TRBJ1-1, is EAGVAQSPRYKIIEKRQSVAFWCNPISGHATLYWYQQILGQGPKLLIQFQNNGVVDDSQLPKDRFSAERLKGVDSTLKIQPAKLEDSAVYLCASSWYRDSDTEAFFGQGTRLTVV.

At least ten counts were recorded for this clonotype. The V call is TRBV6-2 or TRBV6-3, the J call TRBJ2-7, with unresolved D. The V and J ends lost 6 bases and 3 bases respectively, with 6 bases between them. The CDR3 is 11 residues long. Germline V gene data show CDR1 as MNHEY and CDR2 as SVGEGT. CDR3 bases: TGTGCCAGCAGCTCCTACTACGAGCAGTACTTC. The encoded protein is CASSSYYEQYF.

This chain joins TRBV16 and TRBJ2-1, with TRBD1 identical over 9 bases. The germline V gene has CDR1 KGHSY and CDR2 FQNENV. The CDR3 has 16 amino acids. V gave up 2 bases and J gave up 3 bases; unmatched junction bases: 5. The CDR3, as DNA: TGTGCCAGCAGCCAACAGCCGGGACAGGGCTACAATGAGCAGTTCTTC. It yields the protein CASSQQPGQGYNEQFF.

The gene calls are TRBV12-3 or TRBV12-4 and TRBJ1-1, with 7 positions matching TRBD1. The CDR3 consists of 14 residues. The V segment lost 5 bases and the J segment 5 bases; nucleotides outside the gene matches: 8. This CDR3 is CASSPRQGRTEAFF. CDR3 coding DNA: TGTGCCAGCAGTCCCCGACAGGGACGGACTGAAGCTTTCTTT.

Only a few counts were recorded for this clonotype. This chain links TRBV24-1 with TRBJ2-5; D is unclear. The CDR3 loop spans 12 amino acids. Germline V lookup: CDR1 KGHDR, CDR2 SFDVKD. V shed 0 bases and J shed 5 bases, with 3 bases lying between them. The CDR3 protein is CATSDLKETQYF. The CDR3 nucleotides are TGTGCCACCAGTGATTTGAAGGAGACCCAGTACTTC.

This clonotype was picked up a small number of times. The V call is TRBV28, the J call TRBJ1-5; no firm D call. Germline CDR1 is MDHEN and CDR2 is SYDVKM. The V gene lost 7 bases and the J gene lost 4 bases, with 11 bases spanning the gap. CDR3 length: 13 residues. This CDR3 is CASTPMWNQPQHF. CDR3 in DNA: TGTGCCAGCACGCCAATGTGGAATCAGCCCCAGCATTTT.

The chain uses TRBV28 and TRBJ2-1; D is perhaps TRBD1 (6 bases). This CDR3 is built from 15 residues. Germline V gene sequence: CDR1 MDHEN, CDR2 SYDVKM. Trimming stripped 5 bases from V and 0 bases from J, with 11 bases between. In DNA, the CDR3 is TGTGCCAGCAGTCACAAAGGGGGCTCCTACAATGAGCAGTTCTTC. Residues: CASSHKGGSYNEQFF.

The chain recombines TRBV5-5 with TRBJ2-7, with 8 nucleotides matching TRBD1. Germline CDR1 reads SGHKS; CDR2 reads YYEKEE (reference sequence). The CDR3 length is 17 residues. The V segment lost 0 bases and the J segment 3 bases; nucleotides outside the gene matches: 11. CDR3 bases: TGTGCCAGCAGCTTGGAACCTCCAGACAGGGGCCTCTACGAGCAGTACTTC. The encoded protein is CASSLEPPDRGLYEQYF.

The chain joins TRBV20-1 to TRBJ1-4; tentatively, D is TRBD1 (5 bases). The CDR3 has 13 amino acids. Looked up from germline, CDR1 is DFQATT and CDR2 is SNEGSKA (reference sequence). V lost 5 bases, J lost 10 bases, and 17 bases lay in between. The CDR3 DNA reads as TGCAGTGCTGGGGGAGAGACTGGCCGAAAACTGTTTTTT. Translation gives CSAGGETGRKLFF.

J is TRBJ2-6 and V is TRBV19; D is ambiguous. The CDR3 runs 15 residues. Germline CDR1 LNHDA, CDR2 SQIVND (reference sequence). V gave up 1 base and J gave up 0 bases, with 4 bases separating them. This chain's CDR3 is CASSIGSSGANVLTF. As DNA, the CDR3 is TGTGCCAGTAGTATAGGCAGCTCTGGGGCCAACGTCCTGACTTTC.

V and J are TRBV6-5 and TRBJ2-1; 9 positions agree with TRBD2. This CDR3 is built from 14 residues. Germline assignment: CDR1 MNHEY and CDR2 SVGAGI. J gave up 13 bases and V 2 bases, and 9 bases lay outside the gene matches. In nucleotides, the CDR3 is TGTGCCAGCAGTTACGAAGGAGCGGGAGGTTCTCAGTTCTTC. Translation: CASSYEGAGGSQFF.